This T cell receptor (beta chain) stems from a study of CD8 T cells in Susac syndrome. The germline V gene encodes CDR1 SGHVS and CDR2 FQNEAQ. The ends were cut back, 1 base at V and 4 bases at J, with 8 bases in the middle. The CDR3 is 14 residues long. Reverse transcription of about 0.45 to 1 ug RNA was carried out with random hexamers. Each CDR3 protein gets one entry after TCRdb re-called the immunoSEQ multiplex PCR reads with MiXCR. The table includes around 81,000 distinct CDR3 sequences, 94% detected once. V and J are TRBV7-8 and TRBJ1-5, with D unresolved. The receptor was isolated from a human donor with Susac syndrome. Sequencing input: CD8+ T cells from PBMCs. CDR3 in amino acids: CASSLETGNQPQHF. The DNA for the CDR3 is TGTGCCAGCAGCTTAGAAACGGGGAATCAGCCCCAGCATTTT.